This TCR beta chain comes out of a study of T cell changes during pregnancy in multiple sclerosis. The CDR3 contains 16 residues. The germline gives CDR1 SGHAT, CDR2 FQNNGV. V dropped 5 bases and J dropped 1 base, with 17 bases sitting between them. The table came from immunoSEQ multiplex PCR; TCRdb's copy has only in-frame clones and leaves some out. The sample lists 90,000 to 95,000 clones, 85% to 95% occurring once. This clone is medium-sized within its sample. The origin of this receptor is a female donor with multiple sclerosis, enrolled in a pregnancy study. The V call is TRBV11-2, the J call TRBJ2-5, with D maybe TRBD2 (6 bases). The specimen comprised peripheral blood, sampled in the first trimester of pregnancy. The CDR3, as DNA: TGTGCCAGCAGCCACGTTTTAGGCGGGGCCCAAGAGACCCAGTACTTC. This encodes CASSHVLGGAQETQYF.